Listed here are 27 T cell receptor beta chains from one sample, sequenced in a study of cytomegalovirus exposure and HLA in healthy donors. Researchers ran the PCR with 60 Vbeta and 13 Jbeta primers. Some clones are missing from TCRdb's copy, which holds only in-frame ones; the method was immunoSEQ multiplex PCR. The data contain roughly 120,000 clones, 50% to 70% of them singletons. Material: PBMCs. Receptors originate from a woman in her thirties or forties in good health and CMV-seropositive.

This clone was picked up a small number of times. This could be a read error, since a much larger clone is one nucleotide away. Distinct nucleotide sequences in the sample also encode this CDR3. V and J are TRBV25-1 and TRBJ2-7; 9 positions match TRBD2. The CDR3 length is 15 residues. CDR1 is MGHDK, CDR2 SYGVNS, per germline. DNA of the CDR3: TGCGCCAGCAGTGCCCAGACTAGCGGAACCTACGAGCAGTACTTC. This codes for CASSAQTSGTYEQYF.

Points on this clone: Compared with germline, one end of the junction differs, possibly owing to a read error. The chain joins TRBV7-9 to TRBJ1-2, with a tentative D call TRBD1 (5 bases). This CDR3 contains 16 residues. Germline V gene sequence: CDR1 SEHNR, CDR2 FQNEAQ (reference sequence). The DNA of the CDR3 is TGTTCCAGCAGCCATACCTTGGACATGACTAACTATGGCTACACCTTC. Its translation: CSSSHTLDMTNYGYTF.

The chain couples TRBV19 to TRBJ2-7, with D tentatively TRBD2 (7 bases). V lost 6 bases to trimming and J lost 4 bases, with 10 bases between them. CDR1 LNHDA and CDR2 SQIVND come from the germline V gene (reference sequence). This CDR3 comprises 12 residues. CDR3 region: CASRGGAYEQYF. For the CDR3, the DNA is TGTGCCAGTAGGGGGGGGGCTTACGAGCAGTACTTC.

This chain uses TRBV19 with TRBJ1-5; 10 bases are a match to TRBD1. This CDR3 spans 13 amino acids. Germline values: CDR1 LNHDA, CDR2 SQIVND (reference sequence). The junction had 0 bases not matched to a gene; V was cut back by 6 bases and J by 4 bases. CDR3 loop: CASRGQGNQPQHF. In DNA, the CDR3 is TGTGCCAGTAGGGGACAGGGGAATCAGCCCCAGCATTTT.

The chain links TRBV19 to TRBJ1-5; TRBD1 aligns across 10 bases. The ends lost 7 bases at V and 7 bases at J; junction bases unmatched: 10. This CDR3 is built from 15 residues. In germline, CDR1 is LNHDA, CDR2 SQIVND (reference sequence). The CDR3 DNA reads TGTGCCAGTATGAGACGACAGGGGGCGTTCCAGCCCCAGCATTTT. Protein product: CASMRRQGAFQPQHF.

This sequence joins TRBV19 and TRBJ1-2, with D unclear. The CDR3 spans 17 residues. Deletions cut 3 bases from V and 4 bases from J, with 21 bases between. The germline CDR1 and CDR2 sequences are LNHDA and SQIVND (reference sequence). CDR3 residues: CASSIPTSRGPAYGYTF. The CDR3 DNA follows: TGTGCCAGTAGTATCCCCACCTCCCGGGGTCCCGCCTATGGCTACACCTTC.

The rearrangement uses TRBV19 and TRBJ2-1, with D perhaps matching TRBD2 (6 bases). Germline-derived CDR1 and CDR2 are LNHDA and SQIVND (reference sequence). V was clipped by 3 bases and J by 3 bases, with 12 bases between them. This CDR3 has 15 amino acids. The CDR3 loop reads CASSMGEADYNEQFF. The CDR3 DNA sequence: TGTGCCAGTAGTATGGGGGAGGCAGACTACAATGAGCAGTTCTTC. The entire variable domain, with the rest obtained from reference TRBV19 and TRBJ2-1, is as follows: DGGITQSPKYLFRKEGQNVTLSCEQNLNHDAMYWYRQDPGQGLRLIYYSQIVNDFQKGDIAEGYSVSREKKESFPLTVTSAQKNPTAFYLCASSMGEADYNEQFFGPGTRLTVL.

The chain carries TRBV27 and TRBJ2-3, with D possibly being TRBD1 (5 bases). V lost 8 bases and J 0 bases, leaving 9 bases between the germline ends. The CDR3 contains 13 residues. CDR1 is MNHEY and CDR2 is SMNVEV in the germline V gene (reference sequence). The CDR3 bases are TGTGCCAGCGGTAGGGGTAGCACAGATACGCAGTATTTT. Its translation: CASGRGSTDTQYF.

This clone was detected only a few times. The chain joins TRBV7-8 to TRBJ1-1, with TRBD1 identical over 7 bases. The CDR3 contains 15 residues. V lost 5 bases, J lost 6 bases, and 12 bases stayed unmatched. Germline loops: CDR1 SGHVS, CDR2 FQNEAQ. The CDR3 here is CASSRLAGTDSEAFF. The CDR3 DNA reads TGTGCCAGCAGCCGCTTAGCCGGGACAGACTCTGAAGCTTTCTTT.

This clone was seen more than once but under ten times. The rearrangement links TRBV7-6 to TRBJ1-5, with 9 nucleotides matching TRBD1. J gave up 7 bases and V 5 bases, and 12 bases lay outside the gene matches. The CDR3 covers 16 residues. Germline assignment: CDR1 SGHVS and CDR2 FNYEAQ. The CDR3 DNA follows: TGTGCCAGCAGCCTCGGGACAGGGCATGTTGGACAGCCCCAGCATTTT. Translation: CASSLGTGHVGQPQHF.

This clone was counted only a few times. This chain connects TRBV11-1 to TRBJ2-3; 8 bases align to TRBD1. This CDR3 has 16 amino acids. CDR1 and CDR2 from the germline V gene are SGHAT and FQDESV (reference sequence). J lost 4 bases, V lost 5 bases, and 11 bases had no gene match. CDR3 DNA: TGTGCCAGCAGCCCCCTCCAGGGGGCCGGAGCAGATACGCAGTATTTT. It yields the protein CASSPLQGAGADTQYF. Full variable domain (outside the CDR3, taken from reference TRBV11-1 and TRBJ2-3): EAEVAQSPRYKITEKSQAVAFWCDPISGHATLYWYRQILGQGPELLVQFQDESVVDDSQLPKDRFSAERLKGVDSTLKIQPAELGDSAMYLCASSPLQGAGADTQYFGPGTRLTVL.

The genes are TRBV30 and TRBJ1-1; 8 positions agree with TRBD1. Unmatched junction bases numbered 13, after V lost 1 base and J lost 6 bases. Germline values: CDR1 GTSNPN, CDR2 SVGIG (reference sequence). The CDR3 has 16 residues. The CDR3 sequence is CAWSARGRTGLPEAFF. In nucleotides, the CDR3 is TGTGCCTGGAGTGCCCGCGGTCGGACAGGGCTCCCTGAAGCTTTCTTT.

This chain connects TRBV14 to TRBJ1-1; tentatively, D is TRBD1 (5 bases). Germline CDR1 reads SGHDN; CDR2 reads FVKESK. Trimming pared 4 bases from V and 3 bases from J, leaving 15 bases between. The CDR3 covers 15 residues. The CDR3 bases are TGTGCCAGCAGCCTCCGCCCCAGCAGGGACACTGAAGCTTTCTTT. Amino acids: CASSLRPSRDTEAFF.

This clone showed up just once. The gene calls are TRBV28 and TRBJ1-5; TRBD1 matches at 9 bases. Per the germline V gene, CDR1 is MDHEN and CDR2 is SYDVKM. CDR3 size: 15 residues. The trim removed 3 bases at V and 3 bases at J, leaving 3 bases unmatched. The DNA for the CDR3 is TGTGCCAGCAGTTTGGCACAGGGGGCCAATCAGCCCCAGCATTTT. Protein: CASSLAQGANQPQHF. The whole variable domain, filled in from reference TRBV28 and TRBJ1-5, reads DVKVTQSSRYLVKRTGEKVFLECVQDMDHENMFWYRQDPGLGLRLIYFSYDVKMKEKGDIPEGYSVSREKKERFSLILESASTNQTSMYLCASSLAQGANQPQHFGDGTRLSIL.

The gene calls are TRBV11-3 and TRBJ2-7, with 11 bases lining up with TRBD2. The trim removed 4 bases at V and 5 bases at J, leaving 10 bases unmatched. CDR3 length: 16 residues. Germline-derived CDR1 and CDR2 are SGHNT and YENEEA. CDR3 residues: CASSSRTSGSYNEQYF. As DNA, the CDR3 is TGTGCCAGCAGCTCCCGAACTAGCGGGAGCTATAACGAGCAGTACTTC.

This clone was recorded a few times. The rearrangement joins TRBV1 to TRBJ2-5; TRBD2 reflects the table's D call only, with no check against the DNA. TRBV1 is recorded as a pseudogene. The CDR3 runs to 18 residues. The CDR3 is CTSSQDMTSGRRQETQYF. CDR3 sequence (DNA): TGCACCAGCAGCCAAGATATGACTAGCGGGAGAAGGCAAGAGACCCAGTACTTC.

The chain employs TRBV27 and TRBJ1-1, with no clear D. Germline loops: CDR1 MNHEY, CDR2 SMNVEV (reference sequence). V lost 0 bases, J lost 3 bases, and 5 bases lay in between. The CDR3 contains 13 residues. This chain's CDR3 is CASSLSSDTEAFF. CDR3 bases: TGTGCCAGCAGTTTATCGAGCGACACTGAAGCTTTCTTT.

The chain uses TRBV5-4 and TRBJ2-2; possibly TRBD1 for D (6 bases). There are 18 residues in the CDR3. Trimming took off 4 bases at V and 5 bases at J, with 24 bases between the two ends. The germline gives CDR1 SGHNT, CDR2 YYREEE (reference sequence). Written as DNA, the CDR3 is TGTGCCAGCAGCCGCCCAGACAGGAGAGGGAGATTGACCGGGGAGCTGTTTTTT. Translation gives CASSRPDRRGRLTGELFF.

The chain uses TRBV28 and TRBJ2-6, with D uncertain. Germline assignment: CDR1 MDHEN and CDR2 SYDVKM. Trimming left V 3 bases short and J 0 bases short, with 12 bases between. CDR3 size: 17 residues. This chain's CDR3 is CASSLSEYRSGANVLTF. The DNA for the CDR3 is TGTGCCAGCAGTTTGTCAGAATACCGCTCTGGGGCCAACGTCCTGACTTTC.

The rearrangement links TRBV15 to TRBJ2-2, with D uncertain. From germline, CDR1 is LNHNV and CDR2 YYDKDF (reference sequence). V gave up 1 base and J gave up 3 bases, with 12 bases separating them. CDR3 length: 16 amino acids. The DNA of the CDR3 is TGTGCCACCAGCAGAGTCGGGTATACGGACACCGGGGAGCTGTTTTTT. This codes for CATSRVGYTDTGELFF.

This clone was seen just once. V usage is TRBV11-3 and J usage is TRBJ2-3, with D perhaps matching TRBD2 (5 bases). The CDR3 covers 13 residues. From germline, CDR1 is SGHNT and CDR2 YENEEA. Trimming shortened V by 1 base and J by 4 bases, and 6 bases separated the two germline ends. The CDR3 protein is CASSLAGSDTQYF. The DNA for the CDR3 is TGTGCCAGCAGCTTAGCGGGGTCAGATACGCAGTATTTT.

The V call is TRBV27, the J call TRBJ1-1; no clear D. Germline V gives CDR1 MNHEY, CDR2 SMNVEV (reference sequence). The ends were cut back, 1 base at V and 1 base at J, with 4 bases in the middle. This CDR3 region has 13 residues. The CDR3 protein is CASSLYQNTEAFF. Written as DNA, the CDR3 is TGTGCCAGCAGTTTATATCAGAACACTGAAGCTTTCTTT.

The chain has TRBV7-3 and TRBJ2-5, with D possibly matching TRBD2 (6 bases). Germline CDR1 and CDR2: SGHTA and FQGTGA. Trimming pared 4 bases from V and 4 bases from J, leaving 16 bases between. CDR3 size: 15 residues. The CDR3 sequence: CASSSVGLLGETQYF. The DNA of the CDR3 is TGTGCCAGCAGCTCCGTCGGACTACTAGGAGAGACCCAGTACTTC.

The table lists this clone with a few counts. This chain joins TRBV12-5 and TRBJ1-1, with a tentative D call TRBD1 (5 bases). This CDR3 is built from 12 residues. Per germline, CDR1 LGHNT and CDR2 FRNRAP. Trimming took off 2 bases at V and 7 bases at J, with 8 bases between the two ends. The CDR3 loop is CASGLNRLEAFF. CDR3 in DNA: TGTGCTAGTGGTTTGAACAGGCTTGAAGCTTTCTTT.

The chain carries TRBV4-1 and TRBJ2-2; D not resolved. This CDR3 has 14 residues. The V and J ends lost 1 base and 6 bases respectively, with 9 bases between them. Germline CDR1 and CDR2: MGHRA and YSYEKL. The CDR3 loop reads CASSQAQFPGELFF. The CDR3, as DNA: TGCGCCAGCAGCCAAGCCCAGTTCCCCGGGGAGCTGTTTTTT.

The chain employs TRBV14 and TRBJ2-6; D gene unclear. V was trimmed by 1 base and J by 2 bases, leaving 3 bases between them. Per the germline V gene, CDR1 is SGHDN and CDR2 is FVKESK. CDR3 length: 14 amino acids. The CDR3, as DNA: TGTGCCAGCAGCCAAGTAGCTGGGGCCAACGTCCTGACTTTC. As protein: CASSQVAGANVLTF.

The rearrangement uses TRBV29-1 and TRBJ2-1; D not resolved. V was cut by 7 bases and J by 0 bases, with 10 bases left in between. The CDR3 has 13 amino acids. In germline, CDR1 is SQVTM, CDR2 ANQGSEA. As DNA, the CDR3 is TGCAGCGCCAGACATAGCTCCTACAATGAGCAGTTCTTC. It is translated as CSARHSSYNEQFF.